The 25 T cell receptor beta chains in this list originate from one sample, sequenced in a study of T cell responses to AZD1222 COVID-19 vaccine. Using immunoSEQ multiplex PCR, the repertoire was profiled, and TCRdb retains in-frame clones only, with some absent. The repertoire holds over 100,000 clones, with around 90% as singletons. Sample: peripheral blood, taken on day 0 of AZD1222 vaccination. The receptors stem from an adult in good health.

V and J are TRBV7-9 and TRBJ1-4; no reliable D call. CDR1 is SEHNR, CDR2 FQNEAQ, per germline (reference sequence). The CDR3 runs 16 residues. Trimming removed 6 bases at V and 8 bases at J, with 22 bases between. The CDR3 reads CASSYSGGARREKLFF. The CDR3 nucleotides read TGTGCCAGCAGTTACAGTGGCGGAGCCCGAAGGGAAAAACTGTTTTTT. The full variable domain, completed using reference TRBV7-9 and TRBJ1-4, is DTGVSQNPRHKITKRGQNVTFRCDPISEHNRLYWYRQTLGQGPEFLTYFQNEAQLEKSRLLSDRFSAERPKGSFSTLEIQRTEQGDSAMYLCASSYSGGARREKLFFGSGTQLSVL.

CDR3 coding DNA: TGTGCCAGCAGCTTGTCTGCACGCCCAACAGATACGCAGTATTTT. Protein sequence: CASSLSARPTDTQYF. This chain uses TRBV13 with TRBJ2-3; D not certain. Germline CDR1 is PRHDT and CDR2 is FYEKMQ (reference sequence). Trimming took off 3 bases at V and 3 bases at J, with 13 bases between the two ends. The CDR3 covers 15 residues.

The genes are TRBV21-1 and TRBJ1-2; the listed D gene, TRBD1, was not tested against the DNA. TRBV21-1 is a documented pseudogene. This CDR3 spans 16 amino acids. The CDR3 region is CASSAVTGGRGRGYTF. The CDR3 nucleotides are TGTGCCAGCAGCGCCGTGACAGGGGGCCGGGGTCGTGGCTACACCTTC.

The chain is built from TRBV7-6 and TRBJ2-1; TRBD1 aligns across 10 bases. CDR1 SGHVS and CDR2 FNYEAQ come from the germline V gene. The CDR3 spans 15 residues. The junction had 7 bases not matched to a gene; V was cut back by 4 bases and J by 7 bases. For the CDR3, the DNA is TGTGCCAGCAGCTCTAGACAGGGGGCGCGTAATGAGCAGTTCTTC. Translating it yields CASSSRQGARNEQFF.

The CDR3 DNA reads as TGTGCCAGCAGCTTAGTTCGGCAGAACCACGAGCAGTACTTC. It is translated as CASSLVRQNHEQYF. The chain employs TRBV7-2 and TRBJ2-7; D is ambiguous. Germline loops: CDR1 SGHTA, CDR2 FQGNSA. This CDR3 has 14 amino acids. With 1 base removed from V and 5 bases from J, the gap between germline ends came to 12 bases.

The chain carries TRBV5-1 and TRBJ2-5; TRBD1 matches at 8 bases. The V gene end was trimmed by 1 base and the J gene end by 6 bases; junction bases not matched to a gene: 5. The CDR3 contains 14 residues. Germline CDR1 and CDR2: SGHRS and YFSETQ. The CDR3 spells CASSLTGGRQTQYF. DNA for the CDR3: TGCGCCAGCAGCTTGACAGGGGGTCGGCAGACCCAGTACTTC.

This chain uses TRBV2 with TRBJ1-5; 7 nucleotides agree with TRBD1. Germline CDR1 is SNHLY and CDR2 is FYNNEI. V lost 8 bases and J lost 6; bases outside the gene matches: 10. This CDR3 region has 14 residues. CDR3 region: CASGEDRSFQPQHF. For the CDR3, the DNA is TGTGCCAGCGGGGAGGACAGGTCCTTTCAGCCCCAGCATTTT.

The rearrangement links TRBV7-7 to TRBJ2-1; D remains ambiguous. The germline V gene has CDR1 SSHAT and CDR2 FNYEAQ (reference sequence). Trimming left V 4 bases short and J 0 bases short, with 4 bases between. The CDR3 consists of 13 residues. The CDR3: CASSSTSYNEQFF. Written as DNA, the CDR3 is TGTGCCAGCAGCTCCACCTCCTACAATGAGCAGTTCTTC.

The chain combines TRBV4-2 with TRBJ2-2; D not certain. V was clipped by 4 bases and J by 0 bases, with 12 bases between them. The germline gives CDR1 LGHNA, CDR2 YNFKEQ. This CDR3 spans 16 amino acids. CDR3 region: CASSPWLGTNTGELFF. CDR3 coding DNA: TGTGCCAGCAGCCCCTGGTTGGGGACGAACACCGGGGAGCTGTTTTTT.

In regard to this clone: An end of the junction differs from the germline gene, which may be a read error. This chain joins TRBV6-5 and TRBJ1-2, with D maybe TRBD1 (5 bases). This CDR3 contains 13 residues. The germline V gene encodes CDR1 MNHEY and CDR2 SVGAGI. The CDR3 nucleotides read TGTGCCAGCAGCTTGACTCGCACGGGACCCATTTTCTTC. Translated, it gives CASSLTRTGPIFF.

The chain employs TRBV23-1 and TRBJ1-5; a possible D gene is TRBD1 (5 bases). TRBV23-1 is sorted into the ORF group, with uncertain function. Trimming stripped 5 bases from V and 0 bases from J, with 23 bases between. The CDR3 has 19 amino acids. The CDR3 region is CASSSSPGPIFFSNQPQHF. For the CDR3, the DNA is TGCGCCAGCAGTTCTTCTCCGGGACCGATTTTCTTTAGCAATCAGCCCCAGCATTTT.

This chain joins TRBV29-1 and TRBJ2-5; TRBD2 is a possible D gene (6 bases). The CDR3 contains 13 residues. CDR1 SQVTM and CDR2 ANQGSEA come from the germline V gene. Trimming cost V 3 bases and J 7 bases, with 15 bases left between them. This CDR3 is CSVEKRVGGTQYF. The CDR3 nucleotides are TGCAGCGTTGAGAAACGAGTGGGGGGGACCCAGTACTTC.

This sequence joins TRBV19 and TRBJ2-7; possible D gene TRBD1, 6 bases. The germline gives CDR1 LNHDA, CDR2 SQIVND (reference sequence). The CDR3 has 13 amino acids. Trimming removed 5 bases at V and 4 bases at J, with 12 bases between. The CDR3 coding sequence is TGTGCCAGTAGTCCAGGACAGTCGTACGAGCAGTACTTC. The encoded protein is CASSPGQSYEQYF.

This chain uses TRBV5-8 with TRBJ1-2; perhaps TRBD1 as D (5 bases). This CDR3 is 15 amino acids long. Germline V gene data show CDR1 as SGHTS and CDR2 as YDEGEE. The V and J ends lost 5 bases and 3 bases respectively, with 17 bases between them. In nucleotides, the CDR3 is TGTGCCAGCAGACCTAGAGCGGGACGGGACTATGGCTACACCTTC. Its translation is CASRPRAGRDYGYTF.

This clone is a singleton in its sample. CDR3 protein: CATSSRGQGTEAFF. DNA of the CDR3: TGTGCCACCAGCAGTAGGGGGCAGGGGACTGAAGCTTTCTTT. This rearrangement joins TRBV15 to TRBJ1-1; 7 nucleotides match TRBD1. The CDR3 totals 14 residues. J was trimmed by 5 bases and V by 3 bases; bases with no gene match: 6. Germline loops: CDR1 LNHNV, CDR2 YYDKDF (reference sequence).

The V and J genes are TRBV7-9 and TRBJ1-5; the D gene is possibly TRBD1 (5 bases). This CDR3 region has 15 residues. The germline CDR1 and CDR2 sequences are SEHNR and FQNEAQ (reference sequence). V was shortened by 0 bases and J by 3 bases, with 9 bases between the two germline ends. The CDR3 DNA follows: TGTGCCAGCAGCTTAGCAGGGGTTGTCAATCAGCCCCAGCATTTT. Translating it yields CASSLAGVVNQPQHF.

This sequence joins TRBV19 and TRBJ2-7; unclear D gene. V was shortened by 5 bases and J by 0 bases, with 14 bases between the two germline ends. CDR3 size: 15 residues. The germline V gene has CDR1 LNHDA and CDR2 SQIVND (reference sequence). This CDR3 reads CASSYSPDGSYEQYF. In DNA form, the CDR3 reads TGTGCCAGTAGTTATAGTCCGGACGGCTCCTACGAGCAGTACTTC.

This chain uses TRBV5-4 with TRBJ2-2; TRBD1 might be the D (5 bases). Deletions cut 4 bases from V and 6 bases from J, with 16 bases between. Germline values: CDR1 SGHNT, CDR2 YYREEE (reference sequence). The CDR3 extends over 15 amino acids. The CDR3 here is CASSDTRARAGELFF. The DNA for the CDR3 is TGTGCCAGCAGCGACACTCGAGCCAGGGCCGGGGAGCTGTTTTTT.

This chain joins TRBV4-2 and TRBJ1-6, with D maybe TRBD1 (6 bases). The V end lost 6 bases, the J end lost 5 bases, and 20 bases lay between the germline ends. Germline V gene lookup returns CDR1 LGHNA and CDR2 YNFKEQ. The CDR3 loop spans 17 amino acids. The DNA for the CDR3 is TGTGCCAGCAGTCTAGCAGCGGCAGGGGTTGATAATTCACCCCTCCACTTT. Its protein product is CASSLAAAGVDNSPLHF.

The CDR3 nucleotides read TGTGCCAGCAGATCTCCCCGGGACAGTTACAATGAGCAGTTCTTC. Amino acids: CASRSPRDSYNEQFF. This sequence joins TRBV6-6 and TRBJ2-1, with 7 bases matching TRBD1. This CDR3 comprises 15 residues. The ends lost 6 bases at V and 4 bases at J; junction bases unmatched: 9. The germline V gene encodes CDR1 MNHNY and CDR2 SVGAGI (reference sequence).

This chain's CDR3 is CASSLWGVVNNEQFF. The CDR3 nucleotides read TGTGCCAGCAGCCTATGGGGGGTAGTTAACAATGAGCAGTTCTTC. This chain uses TRBV7-2 with TRBJ2-1; D is possibly TRBD2 (6 bases). The germline V and J ends were trimmed by 5 bases and 5 bases, with 16 bases remaining between them. CDR3 length: 15 amino acids. The germline V gene encodes CDR1 SGHTA and CDR2 FQGNSA. Supplemented by reference TRBV7-2 and TRBJ2-1, the full variable domain reads GAGVSQSPSNKVTEKGKDVELRCDPISGHTALYWYRQSLGQGLEFLIYFQGNSAPDKSGLPSDRFSAERTGGSVSTLTIQRTQQEDSAVYLCASSLWGVVNNEQFFGPGTRLTVL.

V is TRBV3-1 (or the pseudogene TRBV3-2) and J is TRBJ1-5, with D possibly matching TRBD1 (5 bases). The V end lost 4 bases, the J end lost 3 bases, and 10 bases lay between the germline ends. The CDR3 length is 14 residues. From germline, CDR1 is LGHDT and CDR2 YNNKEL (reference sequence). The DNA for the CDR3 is TGTGCCAGCAGCCCGGGACGGGTCAATCAGCCCCAGCATTTT. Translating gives CASSPGRVNQPQHF.

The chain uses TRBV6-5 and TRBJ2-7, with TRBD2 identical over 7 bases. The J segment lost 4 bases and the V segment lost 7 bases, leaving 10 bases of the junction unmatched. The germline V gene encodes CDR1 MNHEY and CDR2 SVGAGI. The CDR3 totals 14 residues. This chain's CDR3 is CASTTGGIGYEQYF. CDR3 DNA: TGTGCCAGCACCACGGGGGGAATCGGGTACGAGCAGTACTTC.

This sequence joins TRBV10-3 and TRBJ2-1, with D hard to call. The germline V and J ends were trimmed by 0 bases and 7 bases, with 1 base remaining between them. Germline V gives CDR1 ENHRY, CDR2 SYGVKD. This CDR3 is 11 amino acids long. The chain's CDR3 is CAISESNEQFF. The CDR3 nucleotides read TGTGCCATCAGTGAGTCGAATGAGCAGTTCTTC.

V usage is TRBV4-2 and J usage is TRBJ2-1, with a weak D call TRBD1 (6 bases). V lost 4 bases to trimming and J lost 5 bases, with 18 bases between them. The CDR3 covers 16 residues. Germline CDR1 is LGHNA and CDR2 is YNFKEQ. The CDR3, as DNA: TGTGCCAGCAGCCCTCAACAGGGCGGTAGAAACAATGAGCAGTTCTTC. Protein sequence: CASSPQQGGRNNEQFF.